The 20 T cell receptor beta chains reported below all come from one sample, sequenced in a study of OX40 agonist ivuxolimab in advanced cancers. TCRdb's table, derived via immunoSEQ multiplex PCR, lists solely in-frame clones and lacks some. The sample includes roughly 63,000 clones, roughly nine tenths of them seen just once. This specimen consisted of CD4+ or CD8+ T cells sorted from blood, obtained in a trial of the OX40 agonist ivuxolimab. The receptors originated from an adult with an advanced solid tumor such as melanoma, head and neck, liver or kidney cancer.

The chain carries TRBV5-4 and TRBJ1-1, with 7 bases that match TRBD1. Germline V CDR1 and CDR2: SGHNT, YYREEE (reference sequence). The CDR3 extends over 16 amino acids. The ends lost 3 bases at V and 4 bases at J; junction bases unmatched: 12. CDR3 in DNA: TGTGCCAGCAGCTATGAAGACAGGGTTTTGTCCACTGAAGCTTTCTTT. It yields the protein CASSYEDRVLSTEAFF.

Here the CDR3 reads CATKSRESNQPQHF. CDR3 in DNA: TGTGCCACCAAATCAAGGGAGAGCAATCAGCCCCAGCATTTT. The chain links TRBV6-1 to TRBJ1-5; D is uncertain. There are 14 residues in the CDR3. Trimming stripped 10 bases from V and 1 base from J, with 14 bases between. The germline V gene has CDR1 MNHNS and CDR2 SASEGT.

V gene TRBV7-9 combines with J gene TRBJ1-1, with 10 bases that match TRBD1. V dropped 7 bases and J dropped 5; count of bases not matched to a gene: 7. The V gene's germline CDR1 is SEHNR and CDR2 FQNEAQ (reference sequence). The CDR3 sequence is 14 residues long. The CDR3 sequence: CASNRQGARTEAFF. In DNA, the CDR3 is TGTGCCAGCAACAGACAGGGGGCGAGGACTGAAGCTTTCTTT.

The chain has TRBV18 and TRBJ2-5; a possible D gene is TRBD2 (5 bases). V shed 9 bases and J shed 3 bases, with 26 bases lying between them. This CDR3 is built from 17 residues. Germline CDR1 reads KGHSH; CDR2 reads LQKENI. The CDR3 here is CASSPRHPGSAEETQYF. For the CDR3, the DNA is TGTGCCAGTTCTCCAAGACATCCGGGATCGGCGGAAGAGACCCAGTACTTC.

The chain recombines TRBV19 with TRBJ1-5, with D unclear. The V gene's germline CDR1 is LNHDA and CDR2 SQIVND (reference sequence). Trimming shortened V by 3 bases and J by 11 bases, and 11 bases separated the two germline ends. CDR3 length: 12 amino acids. The CDR3 is CASSIGRGAQHF. Here the CDR3 DNA reads TGTGCCAGTAGTATTGGCCGGGGAGCCCAGCATTTT.

The rearrangement links TRBV27 to TRBJ2-4, with D possibly being TRBD1 or TRBD2 (6 bases each). V dropped 0 bases and J dropped 1 base, with 10 bases sitting between them. CDR1 and CDR2 (germline): MNHEY, SMNVEV (reference sequence). This CDR3 has 16 residues. CDR3 DNA: TGTGCCAGCAGTTTATCGTGGGGGGCGGCCAAAAACATTCAGTACTTC. Amino acid sequence: CASSLSWGAAKNIQYF.

The chain carries TRBV5-1 and TRBJ1-5; unclear D gene. Germline CDR1 and CDR2: SGHRS and YFSETQ. Trimming stripped 0 bases from V and 3 bases from J, with 4 bases between. The CDR3 has 13 residues. CDR3 region: CASSLGPNQPQHF. The DNA of the CDR3 is TGCGCCAGCAGCTTGGGCCCCAATCAGCCCCAGCATTTT.

This chain connects TRBV2 to TRBJ2-2; D gene ambiguous. Trimming took 7 bases from V and 8 from J, leaving 26 bases between them. CDR1 is SNHLY and CDR2 is FYNNEI in the germline V gene. CDR3 length equals 17 residues. The CDR3 loop reads CASTMVSLSFVVGELFF. The CDR3 DNA sequence: TGTGCCAGCACTATGGTATCCCTCTCGTTTGTGGTGGGGGAGCTGTTTTTT.

This rearrangement joins TRBV27 to TRBJ2-1, with 7 bases identical to TRBD1. In germline, CDR1 is MNHEY, CDR2 SMNVEV (reference sequence). Unmatched junction bases numbered 11, after V lost 0 bases and J lost 15 bases. This CDR3 has 14 residues. CDR3 residues: CASSLSDRRQGSFF. CDR3 sequence (DNA): TGTGCCAGCAGTTTATCGGATCGGCGACAGGGCTCGTTCTTC.

This chain joins TRBV25-1 and TRBJ1-1; D unresolved. The CDR3 length is 13 residues. V was trimmed by 6 bases and J by 1 base, leaving 9 bases between them. Germline CDR1 and CDR2: MGHDK and SYGVNS. CDR3 DNA sequence: TGTGCCAGCAGCCACACGGGGAACACTGAAGCTTTCTTT. It specifies CASSHTGNTEAFF. Full variable domain (outside the CDR3, taken from reference TRBV25-1 and TRBJ1-1): EADIYQTPRYLVIGTGKKITLECSQTMGHDKMYWYQQDPGMELHLIHYSYGVNSTEKGDLSSESTVSRIRTEHFPLTLESARPSHTSQYLCASSHTGNTEAFFGQGTRLTVV.

The chain carries TRBV5-6 and TRBJ2-5, with D possibly being TRBD2 (6 bases). V was trimmed by 1 base and J by 5 bases, leaving 12 bases between them. This CDR3 has 14 residues. Per germline, CDR1 SGHDT and CDR2 YYEEEE. As DNA, the CDR3 is TGTGCCAGCAGCTTGATTACTAGCCGTGAGACCCAGTACTTC. As protein: CASSLITSRETQYF.

The chain carries TRBV28 and TRBJ1-6; TRBD1 aligns across 8 bases. In germline, CDR1 is MDHEN, CDR2 SYDVKM. The CDR3 is 16 amino acids. The V and J ends lost 6 bases and 6 bases, in that order; junction bases with no gene match: 10. CDR3 DNA sequence: TGTGCCAGCAGGCCGCGTAGTACAGGGGGTAATTCACCCCTCCACTTT. It specifies CASRPRSTGGNSPLHF.

The chain links TRBV7-9 to TRBJ1-5; no definite D call. CDR3 length equals 13 residues. V was cut by 1 base and J by 7 bases, with 8 bases left in between. Germline lookup yields CDR1 SEHNR and CDR2 FQNEAQ (reference sequence). The CDR3 is CASSLEGEQPQHF. CDR3 nucleotides: TGTGCCAGCAGCTTAGAGGGAGAACAGCCCCAGCATTTT.

This chain links TRBV2 with TRBJ2-3; D possibly corresponds to TRBD1 (5 bases). Germline V lookup: CDR1 SNHLY, CDR2 FYNNEI. The CDR3 has 15 amino acids. The V gene lost 6 bases and the J gene lost 4 bases, with 17 bases spanning the gap. The CDR3 coding sequence is TGTGCCAGCAGCATTGGGGCCTTACAGGCAGATACGCAGTATTTT. Its protein product is CASSIGALQADTQYF.

The V call is TRBV11-2, the J call TRBJ2-1, with TRBD2 identical over 13 bases. CDR1 SGHAT and CDR2 FQNNGV come from the germline V gene. Trimming cost V 5 bases and J 9 bases; bases outside gene matches: 10. The CDR3 extends over 16 amino acids. The CDR3: CASSPGLAGPRGEQFF. The CDR3 DNA sequence: TGTGCCAGCAGCCCGGGACTAGCGGGGCCCCGGGGTGAGCAGTTCTTC.

The chain couples TRBV19 to TRBJ2-2; TRBD2 might be the D (5 bases). Trimming cost V 4 bases and J 1 base, with 13 bases left between them. CDR3 length: 16 residues. Per germline, CDR1 LNHDA and CDR2 SQIVND (reference sequence). CDR3 sequence reads: CASSNRLAMNTGELFF. The CDR3 DNA sequence: TGTGCCAGTAGTAATCGGCTAGCCATGAACACCGGGGAGCTGTTTTTT.

The chain uses TRBV6-5 and TRBJ1-2, with D possibly TRBD1 on 5 matching bases. CDR1 and CDR2 (germline): MNHEY, SVGAGI. Trimming removed 7 bases at V and 7 bases at J, with 13 bases between. The CDR3 runs to 12 residues. CDR3 bases: TGTGCCAGCACCGATCCTGGGGGTGGCTACACCTTC. It specifies CASTDPGGGYTF.

The V call is TRBV19, the J call TRBJ2-7; 10 positions agree with TRBD1. The CDR3 consists of 15 residues. V dropped 5 bases and J dropped 2; count of bases not matched to a gene: 6. In germline, CDR1 is LNHDA, CDR2 SQIVND (reference sequence). This CDR3 is CASSPSGTGAYEQYF. The CDR3 DNA reads TGTGCCAGTAGTCCCTCCGGGACAGGGGCCTACGAGCAGTACTTC.

The CDR3 spells CASSIRALANEKLFF. The CDR3 DNA sequence: TGTGCCAGCTCAATCCGCGCCTTGGCGAATGAAAAACTGTTTTTT. The chain recombines TRBV18 with TRBJ1-4; D ambiguous. Germline CDR1 reads KGHSH; CDR2 reads LQKENI. The CDR3 totals 15 residues. V was clipped by 5 bases and J by 5 bases, with 15 bases between them.

In its sample, this clone was seen a few times. The chain carries TRBV27 and TRBJ2-7; 11 bases align to TRBD2. The junction had 3 bases not matched to a gene; V was cut back by 5 bases and J by 0 bases. This CDR3 is 15 amino acids long. Per the germline V gene, CDR1 is MNHEY and CDR2 is SMNVEV (reference sequence). CDR3 sequence reads: CASSRGTSGSYEQYF. In DNA, the CDR3 is TGTGCCAGCAGTCGCGGGACTAGCGGCTCCTACGAGCAGTACTTC.